A single sample is the source of the 32 T cell receptor beta chains below, sequenced in a study of shared clonotypes between healthy human individuals. The table came from immunoSEQ multiplex PCR; TCRdb's copy has only in-frame clones and leaves some out. The table includes 230,000 or so clones, under 80% detected once. Sequenced sample: memory CD4+ T cells sorted from blood. The subset was: CD45RA-negative fraction. The receptors come from a man aged 30-40 years in good health.

This clone was counted between two and nine times. V usage is TRBV11-3 and J usage is TRBJ2-1; 7 nucleotides agree with TRBD2. From germline, CDR1 is SGHNT and CDR2 YENEEA. The CDR3 runs to 12 residues. V lost 6 bases, J lost 5 bases, and 1 base stayed unmatched. CDR3 nucleotides: TGTGCCAGCAGGGCGGGGGACAATGAGCAGTTCTTC. Amino acids: CASRAGDNEQFF.

The chain has TRBV10-3 and TRBJ2-3; D is perhaps TRBD2 (5 bases). The CDR3 contains 14 residues. Trimming shortened V by 5 bases and J by 2 bases, and 11 bases separated the two germline ends. CDR1 and CDR2 from the germline V gene are ENHRY and SYGVKD. CDR3: CAISPGLSTDTQYF. Here the CDR3 DNA reads TGTGCCATCAGTCCTGGACTGTCCACAGATACGCAGTATTTT.

There are a few counts of this clone. This chain joins TRBV28 and TRBJ2-3, with D perhaps matching TRBD2 (5 bases). The CDR3 consists of 14 residues. With 3 bases removed from V and 2 bases from J, the gap between germline ends came to 9 bases. Germline CDR1 MDHEN, CDR2 SYDVKM. The CDR3 DNA follows: TGTGCCAGCAGTTTCTTCGGGAACACAGATACGCAGTATTTT. Its translation is CASSFFGNTDTQYF.

V and J are TRBV6-5 and TRBJ2-7; a possible D gene is TRBD1 (6 bases). V was pared by 6 bases and J by 5 bases, with 17 bases between. The CDR3 is made up of 14 amino acids. In germline, CDR1 is MNHEY, CDR2 SVGAGI. The CDR3 reads CASRNRVKVHEQYF. The CDR3 coding sequence is TGTGCCAGCAGGAACAGGGTTAAGGTTCACGAGCAGTACTTC.

The V call is TRBV2, the J call TRBJ2-6; TRBD2 matches 9 bases. This CDR3 has 18 residues. Losses at the gene ends were 3 bases for V and 0 bases for J; bases not matched to a gene: 6. Germline V CDR1 and CDR2: SNHLY, FYNNEI. The DNA for the CDR3 is TGTGCCAGCAGTGATCAAGCGGGAGGCATCTCTGGGGCCAACGTCCTGACTTTC. Translating gives CASSDQAGGISGANVLTF.

The chain links TRBV7-2 to TRBJ2-1; 7 bases line up with TRBD2. The germline CDR1 and CDR2 sequences are SGHTA and FQGNSA. The CDR3 loop spans 15 amino acids. After removal of 5 bases from V and 5 bases from J, the junction contained 9 bases not matched to a gene. CDR3 loop: CASSLVAGVDNEQFF. Written as DNA, the CDR3 is TGTGCCAGCAGCCTCGTTGCGGGAGTGGACAATGAGCAGTTCTTC.

The chain is built from TRBV11-3 and TRBJ2-7; tentative D call: TRBD2 (6 bases). From germline, CDR1 is SGHNT and CDR2 YENEEA. V lost 5 bases, J lost 3 bases, and 17 bases lay in between. The CDR3 contains 15 residues. The CDR3 loop reads CASSQTGTPNYEQYF. For the CDR3, the DNA is TGTGCCAGCAGCCAAACCGGGACTCCAAACTACGAGCAGTACTTC. The full variable domain, in which reference TRBV11-3 and TRBJ2-7 provide the parts outside the CDR3, is EAGVVQSPRYKIIEKKQPVAFWCNPISGHNTLYWYLQNLGQGPELLIRYENEEAVDDSQLPKDRFSAERLKGVDSTLKIQPAELGDSAVYLCASSQTGTPNYEQYFGPGTRLTVT.

The rearrangement uses TRBV5-1 and TRBJ1-4; D gene uncertain. V gave up 0 bases and J gave up 6 bases, with 6 bases separating them. From germline, CDR1 is SGHRS and CDR2 YFSETQ. This CDR3 has 13 amino acids. The CDR3 DNA is TGCGCCAGCAGCTTGGAACTTGATGAAAAACTGTTTTTT. It encodes CASSLELDEKLFF.

This clone occurred many times. The chain employs TRBV4-2 and TRBJ2-4, with D tentatively TRBD1 or TRBD2 (5 bases each). V lost 5 bases to trimming and J lost 0 bases, with 14 bases between them. Germline CDR1 LGHNA, CDR2 YNFKEQ. The CDR3 totals 16 residues. This chain's CDR3 is CASSEQGGLAKNIQYF. CDR3 in DNA: TGTGCCAGCAGCGAGCAGGGTGGACTAGCCAAAAACATTCAGTACTTC.

This clone was seen more than once but under ten times. Other nucleotide sequences from this sample produce the same CDR3. V gene TRBV28 combines with J gene TRBJ2-3, with 10 bases lining up with TRBD2. Trimming cost V 4 bases and J 1 base; bases outside gene matches: 2. Germline values: CDR1 MDHEN, CDR2 SYDVKM. The CDR3 is made up of 15 amino acids. This CDR3 reads CASSSLAGGTDTQYF. The CDR3 bases are TGTGCCAGCAGTTCCCTAGCGGGGGGCACAGATACGCAGTATTTT.

This rearrangement joins TRBV5-1 to TRBJ2-3, with 7 bases lining up with TRBD1. Germline V gene lookup returns CDR1 SGHRS and CDR2 YFSETQ. V lost 0 bases, J lost 5 bases, and 6 bases stayed unmatched. The CDR3 sequence is 15 residues long. CDR3 in DNA: TGCGCCAGCAGCTTGGAGGCAGGGGGAAAAGATACGCAGTATTTT. Amino acid sequence: CASSLEAGGKDTQYF.

This clone was detected only a few times. This chain joins TRBV6-5 and TRBJ2-2; possibly TRBD1 for D (5 bases). The length of the CDR3 is 14 residues. The V end lost 4 bases, the J end lost 6 bases, and 12 bases lay between the germline ends. Germline V gene data show CDR1 as MNHEY and CDR2 as SVGAGI. In DNA, the CDR3 is TGTGCCAGCAGTTGGAGACAGTCGCCCGGGGAGCTGTTTTTT. Translation: CASSWRQSPGELFF.

The DNA for the CDR3 is TGTGCCAGTAGTTCCGGGACTGGGGAAAAACTGTTTTTT. Its protein is CASSSGTGEKLFF. The V and J genes are TRBV2 and TRBJ1-4, with D perhaps matching TRBD1 (5 bases). V shed 9 bases and J shed 8 bases, with 16 bases lying between them. Per the germline V gene, CDR1 is SNHLY and CDR2 is FYNNEI. The CDR3 is made up of 13 amino acids.

The CDR3 DNA sequence: TGTGCCAGCAGTGAATGGGGGAGCTCCTACAATGAGCAGTTCTTC. Translation gives CASSEWGSSYNEQFF. This chain links TRBV6-1 with TRBJ2-1; D possibly matches TRBD1 or TRBD2 (5 bases each). The length of the CDR3 is 15 residues. CDR1 is MNHNS and CDR2 is SASEGT in the germline V gene. The V end was cut by 2 bases, the J end by 0 bases, with 8 bases between.

Worth noting for this clone: The sample contains more than one DNA sequence encoding this CDR3. The rearrangement uses TRBV7-6 and TRBJ1-5; D is possibly TRBD1 (5 bases). The V end lost 1 base, the J end lost 1 base, and 8 bases lay between the germline ends. The germline V gene encodes CDR1 SGHVS and CDR2 FNYEAQ. CDR3 size: 15 residues. CDR3 region: CASSLGGGSNQPQHF. Here the CDR3 DNA reads TGTGCCAGCAGCTTAGGGGGCGGAAGCAATCAGCCCCAGCATTTT.

The chain has TRBV2 and TRBJ1-1; the D is unclear. Trimming cost V 7 bases and J 0 bases, with 12 bases left between them. CDR3 length equals 14 residues. Germline-derived CDR1 and CDR2 are SNHLY and FYNNEI. CDR3 sequence: CASNPRLMNTEAFF. In nucleotides, the CDR3 is TGTGCCAGCAACCCTAGGCTTATGAACACTGAAGCTTTCTTT.

This chain links TRBV9 with TRBJ2-5, with D perhaps TRBD1 or TRBD2 (5 bases each). The CDR3 has 13 amino acids. Germline CDR1 is SGDLS and CDR2 is YYNGEE. The V gene lost 3 bases and the J gene lost 5 bases, with 11 bases spanning the gap. The CDR3 sequence: CASSARWGETQYF. CDR3 sequence (DNA): TGTGCCAGCAGCGCCCGATGGGGGGAGACCCAGTACTTC.

The chain couples TRBV20-1 to TRBJ1-1; TRBD1 matches 12 bases. This CDR3 has 11 amino acids. V lost 7 bases, J lost 9 bases, and 3 bases stayed unmatched. Germline CDR1 and CDR2: DFQATT and SNEGSKA (reference sequence). The CDR3 sequence: CSGGTGGKAFF. The CDR3 DNA sequence: TGCAGTGGGGGGACAGGGGGCAAAGCTTTCTTT.

J is TRBJ2-7 and V is TRBV6-1; 9 bases are shared with TRBD2. This CDR3 is built from 15 residues. The trim removed 6 bases at V and 3 bases at J, leaving 9 bases unmatched. Germline CDR1 and CDR2: MNHNS and SASEGT. CDR3: CASRYGLAGYYEQYF. For the CDR3, the DNA is TGTGCCAGCAGGTACGGGCTAGCGGGATACTACGAGCAGTACTTC.

V and J are TRBV7-3 and TRBJ2-1; D unclear. Trimming left V 5 bases short and J 0 bases short, with 11 bases between. CDR1 and CDR2 (germline): SGHTA, FQGTGA. The CDR3 is made up of 15 amino acids. In DNA, the CDR3 is TGTGCCAGCAGCGAGGCGCCGGGCTCCTACAATGAGCAGTTCTTC. This translates into CASSEAPGSYNEQFF.

The V and J genes are TRBV5-8 and TRBJ2-5, with TRBD1 matching over 10 bases. Germline trimming cut 4 bases from V and 2 bases from J; bases unmatched to any gene: 14. The CDR3 runs to 18 residues. CDR1 and CDR2 (germline): SGHTS, YDEGEE. DNA of the CDR3: TGTGCCAGCAGCCCTCGTAGTGTGAGGACAGGGGGACAAGAGACCCAGTACTTC. Protein: CASSPRSVRTGGQETQYF.

This chain joins TRBV5-4 and TRBJ1-1, with no clear D. The CDR3 spans 15 residues. Germline V gives CDR1 SGHNT, CDR2 YYREEE (reference sequence). With 4 bases removed from V and 0 bases from J, the gap between germline ends came to 13 bases. CDR3 loop: CASSPGIAMNTEAFF. CDR3 in DNA: TGTGCCAGCAGCCCGGGGATAGCGATGAACACTGAAGCTTTCTTT.

This clone was seen only a few times. The genes are TRBV29-1 and TRBJ2-7; TRBD2 might be the D (5 bases). This CDR3 has 12 amino acids. Trimming left V 7 bases short and J 0 bases short, with 10 bases between. Germline CDR1 is SQVTM and CDR2 is ANQGSEA. The CDR3 DNA reads as TGCAGCGCCGGGCGGGCCTCCTACGAGCAGTACTTC. Protein sequence: CSAGRASYEQYF.

The chain joins TRBV6-5 to TRBJ2-1; 11 nucleotides agree with TRBD2. The CDR3 contains 15 residues. Germline CDR1 reads MNHEY; CDR2 reads SVGAGI. The V and J ends lost 7 bases and 7 bases, in that order; junction bases with no gene match: 9. The CDR3 loop is CASTRRLAGLNEQFF. The CDR3 DNA sequence: TGTGCCAGCACCCGGCGACTAGCGGGGTTAAATGAGCAGTTCTTC.

The chain links TRBV5-8 to TRBJ1-5, with D tentatively TRBD1 (6 bases). In germline, CDR1 is SGHTS, CDR2 YDEGEE. V was trimmed by 0 bases and J by 0 bases, leaving 13 bases between them. This CDR3 is 17 amino acids long. The CDR3 DNA reads as TGTGCCAGCAGCTTGGAGGGGGGCAGACATAGCAATCAGCCCCAGCATTTT. The encoded protein is CASSLEGGRHSNQPQHF.

The table lists this clone with a few counts. The sample contains more than one DNA sequence encoding this CDR3. The chain has TRBV7-2 and TRBJ2-1; D is unclear. The germline V gene encodes CDR1 SGHTA and CDR2 FQGNSA. The length of the CDR3 is 15 residues. V lost 1 base to trimming and J lost 0 bases, with 7 bases between them. The CDR3 protein is CASSLGSSSYNEQFF. The DNA for the CDR3 is TGTGCCAGCAGCTTAGGTTCTAGCTCCTACAATGAGCAGTTCTTC.

This clone was counted ten times or more. The genes are TRBV15 and TRBJ1-2, with unresolved D. Trimming cost V 0 bases and J 4 bases, with 21 bases left between them. The CDR3 is made up of 18 amino acids. Germline CDR1 LNHNV, CDR2 YYDKDF (reference sequence). The CDR3 here is CATSRDDRAAYGSYGYTF. The DNA of the CDR3 is TGTGCCACCAGCAGAGATGACCGGGCCGCCTATGGTAGCTATGGCTACACCTTC. The full variable domain, with the rest looked up from reference TRBV15 and TRBJ1-2, is DAMVIQNPRYQVTQFGKPVTLSCSQTLNHNVMYWYQQKSSQAPKLLFHYYDKDFNNEADTPDNFQSRRPNTSFCFLDIRSPGLGDTAMYLCATSRDDRAAYGSYGYTFGSGTRLTVV.

V is TRBV5-1 and J is TRBJ2-5; possible D gene TRBD2, 5 bases. Per germline, CDR1 SGHRS and CDR2 YFSETQ. V lost 0 bases to trimming and J lost 6 bases, with 12 bases between them. The CDR3 consists of 14 residues. CDR3 DNA: TGCGCCAGCAGCTTGGAGGCTAGCCCCCAGACCCAGTACTTC. It translates to CASSLEASPQTQYF. Based on the CDR3 plus reference TRBV5-1 and TRBJ2-5, the full variable domain is KAGVTQTPRYLIKTRGQQVTLSCSPISGHRSVSWYQQTPGQGLQFLFEYFSETQRNKGNFPGRFSGRQFSNSRSEMNVSTLELGDSALYLCASSLEASPQTQYFGPGTRLLVL.

The chain couples TRBV19 to TRBJ2-7; no reliable D call. The CDR3 runs to 16 residues. Trimming left V 6 bases short and J 2 bases short, with 20 bases between. Germline assignment: CDR1 LNHDA and CDR2 SQIVND (reference sequence). In nucleotides, the CDR3 is TGTGCCAGTAGCTTATTCGCCTCGGCCGGTCCCTACGAGCAGTACTTC. Translated, it gives CASSLFASAGPYEQYF.

The CDR3 DNA follows: TGTGCCAGCAGTTACGGTATCAGTTCGGGCTACACCTTC. It is translated as CASSYGISSGYTF. V gene TRBV2 combines with J gene TRBJ1-2; D is unclear. This CDR3 region has 13 residues. Deletions cut 5 bases from V and 8 bases from J, with 15 bases between. The germline CDR1 and CDR2 sequences are SNHLY and FYNNEI.

The rearrangement joins TRBV7-9 to TRBJ2-7; 8 bases line up with TRBD2. V lost 1 base and J lost 7; bases outside the gene matches: 9. Per the germline V gene, CDR1 is SEHNR and CDR2 is FQNEAQ (reference sequence). The length of the CDR3 is 15 residues. The CDR3 is CASSLVAGGTGEQYF. The CDR3 DNA reads TGTGCCAGCAGCTTAGTGGCGGGAGGTACGGGAGAGCAGTACTTC.

V is TRBV10-3 and J is TRBJ1-2; D remains unclear. The germline V gene has CDR1 ENHRY and CDR2 SYGVKD. The CDR3 extends over 13 amino acids. V gave up 4 bases and J gave up 0 bases, with 6 bases separating them. The CDR3 DNA reads TGTGCCATCAGTGGCGATGCTAACTATGGCTACACCTTC. Translation gives CAISGDANYGYTF.